A single sample is the source of the 10 T cell receptor beta chains below, sequenced in a study of cytomegalovirus exposure and HLA in healthy donors. Primers for the PCR totalled 60 Vbeta and 13 Jbeta. Assay used: immunoSEQ multiplex PCR; TCRdb lists only in-frame clones, some missing. Among about 86,000 clones listed, around 70% were seen once. Sample: PBMCs. The receptors here all came from a woman in her forties or fifties in good health and CMV-seropositive.

This sequence joins TRBV5-1 and TRBJ1-1; no clear D. CDR1 is SGHRS and CDR2 is YFSETQ in the germline V gene. The V end lost 4 bases, the J end lost 0 bases, and 7 bases lay between the germline ends. CDR3 length equals 13 residues. The CDR3 sequence is CASSDNMNTEAFF. The CDR3 nucleotides read TGCGCCAGCAGCGACAACATGAACACTGAAGCTTTCTTT.

This chain connects TRBV5-5 to TRBJ2-3, with D possibly TRBD2 on 6 matching bases. V gave up 0 bases and J gave up 4 bases, with 12 bases separating them. Germline V gene sequence: CDR1 SGHKS, CDR2 YYEKEE (reference sequence). The CDR3 extends over 15 amino acids. CDR3 amino acids: CASSLVGGEADTQYF. The CDR3 DNA follows: TGTGCCAGCAGCTTGGTGGGGGGAGAGGCAGATACGCAGTATTTT.

This chain links TRBV29-1 with TRBJ2-2; tentatively, D is TRBD2 (5 bases). CDR3 length: 14 amino acids. Germline loops: CDR1 SQVTM, CDR2 ANQGSEA. Trimming cost V 4 bases and J 0 bases, with 9 bases left between them. CDR3 sequence: CSVAERSNTGELFF. CDR3 DNA: TGCAGCGTTGCGGAGCGGTCGAACACCGGGGAGCTGTTTTTT.

This clone was seen a handful of times. The chain couples TRBV5-1 to TRBJ1-1; D unclear. Germline loops: CDR1 SGHRS, CDR2 YFSETQ. The V end was cut by 4 bases, the J end by 3 bases, with 16 bases between. CDR3 length: 15 residues. CDR3 protein: CASSPDGSGYTEAFF. The DNA for the CDR3 is TGCGCCAGCAGCCCCGACGGATCGGGGTACACTGAAGCTTTCTTT.

The chain joins TRBV7-6 to TRBJ2-5, with TRBD2 matching over 10 bases. Germline values: CDR1 SGHVS, CDR2 FNYEAQ. After removal of 4 bases from V and 4 bases from J, the junction contained 6 bases not matched to a gene. The CDR3 is 15 amino acids. The CDR3 reads CASSSQLAGGETQYF. The CDR3 DNA reads as TGTGCCAGCAGCTCCCAATTAGCGGGAGGAGAGACCCAGTACTTC.

V is TRBV6-1 and J is TRBJ2-7; 9 bases fit TRBD1. The CDR3 is 13 amino acids. Germline V gene sequence: CDR1 MNHNS, CDR2 SASEGT. The junction had 7 bases not matched to a gene; V was cut back by 10 bases and J by 3 bases. In DNA form, the CDR3 reads TGTGCCATCACACAGGGGGCGCGCTACGAGCAGTACTTC. Translation: CAITQGARYEQYF.

CDR3 protein: CASSLRLAGSQYF. The CDR3 DNA reads TGTGCCAGCAGCCTACGACTAGCGGGATCGCAGTATTTT. The J gene is TRBJ2-3, the V gene TRBV11-3; TRBD2 matches 11 bases. The ends lost 5 bases at V and 10 bases at J; junction bases unmatched: 5. Germline V gives CDR1 SGHNT, CDR2 YENEEA. CDR3 length: 13 residues.

The rearrangement uses TRBV28 and TRBJ1-2, with a tentative D call TRBD1 (6 bases). V was shortened by 6 bases and J by 0 bases, with 14 bases between the two germline ends. The germline V gene has CDR1 MDHEN and CDR2 SYDVKM. This CDR3 has 15 residues. As DNA, the CDR3 is TGTGCCAGCAGCAATTCAGGGGTCTCTAACTATGGCTACACCTTC. Amino acid sequence: CASSNSGVSNYGYTF.

The chain links TRBV7-9 to TRBJ2-3; D possibly corresponds to TRBD2 (5 bases). Germline lookup yields CDR1 SEHNR and CDR2 FQNEAQ (reference sequence). The CDR3 is 14 residues long. V gave up 7 bases and J gave up 5 bases, with 16 bases separating them. The chain's CDR3 is CASNVGELGDTQYF. For the CDR3, the DNA is TGTGCCAGCAACGTGGGAGAGCTTGGAGATACGCAGTATTTT.

V is TRBV7-8 and J is TRBJ2-3; 12 bases map to TRBD2. CDR3 length: 18 amino acids. The germline V gene has CDR1 SGHVS and CDR2 FQNEAQ. Trimming removed 5 bases from V and 5 bases from J; junction bases left unmatched: 14. The CDR3 DNA reads as TGTGCCAGCAGCCATAGGGTTAGACTAGCGGGAGAGATAGATACGCAGTATTTT. This gives the protein CASSHRVRLAGEIDTQYF.